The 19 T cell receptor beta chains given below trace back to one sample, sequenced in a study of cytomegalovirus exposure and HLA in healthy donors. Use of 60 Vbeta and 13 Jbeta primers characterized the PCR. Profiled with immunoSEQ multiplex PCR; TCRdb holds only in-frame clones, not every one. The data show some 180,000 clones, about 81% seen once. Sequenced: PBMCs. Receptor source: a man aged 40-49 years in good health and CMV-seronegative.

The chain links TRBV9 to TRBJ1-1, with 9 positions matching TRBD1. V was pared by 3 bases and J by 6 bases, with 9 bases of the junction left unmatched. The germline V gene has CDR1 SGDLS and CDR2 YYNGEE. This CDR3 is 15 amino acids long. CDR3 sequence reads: CASSASTGTGPEAFF. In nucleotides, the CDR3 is TGTGCCAGCAGCGCCAGTACCGGGACAGGGCCTGAAGCTTTCTTT.

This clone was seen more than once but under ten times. The DNA of the CDR3 is TGTGCCAGCAGATTCTCAGAGGGGGCGTATGGCTACACCTTC. Its translation: CASRFSEGAYGYTF. The rearrangement links TRBV6-6 to TRBJ1-2; TRBD1 matches 7 bases. Germline V gene sequence: CDR1 MNHNY, CDR2 SVGAGI (reference sequence). V was clipped by 6 bases and J by 5 bases; unmatched bases: 9. The CDR3 has 14 amino acids.

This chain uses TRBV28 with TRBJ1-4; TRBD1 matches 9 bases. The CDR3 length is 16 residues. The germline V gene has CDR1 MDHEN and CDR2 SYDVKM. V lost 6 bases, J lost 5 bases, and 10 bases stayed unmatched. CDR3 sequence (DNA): TGTGCCAGCAGCACTCCCGGGACAGGGCTAAATGAAAAACTGTTTTTT. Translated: CASSTPGTGLNEKLFF.

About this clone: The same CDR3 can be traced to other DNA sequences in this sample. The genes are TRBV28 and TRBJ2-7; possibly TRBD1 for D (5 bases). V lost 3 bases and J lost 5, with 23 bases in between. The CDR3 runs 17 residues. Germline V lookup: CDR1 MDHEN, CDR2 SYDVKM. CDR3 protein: CASSFLPQGSTGNEQYF. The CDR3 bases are TGTGCCAGCAGTTTCCTTCCGCAGGGTAGTACTGGCAACGAGCAGTACTTC. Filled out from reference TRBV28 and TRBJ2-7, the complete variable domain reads DVKVTQSSRYLVKRTGEKVFLECVQDMDHENMFWYRQDPGLGLRLIYFSYDVKMKEKGDIPEGYSVSREKKERFSLILESASTNQTSMYLCASSFLPQGSTGNEQYFGPGTRLTVT.

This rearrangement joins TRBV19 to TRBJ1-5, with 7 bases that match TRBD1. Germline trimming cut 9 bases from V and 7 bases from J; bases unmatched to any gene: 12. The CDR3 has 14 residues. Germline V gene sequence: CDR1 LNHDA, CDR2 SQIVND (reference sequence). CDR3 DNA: TGTGCCAGCGGCGGAGGGGGCTCTGGGCAGCCCCAGCATTTT. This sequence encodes CASGGGGSGQPQHF.

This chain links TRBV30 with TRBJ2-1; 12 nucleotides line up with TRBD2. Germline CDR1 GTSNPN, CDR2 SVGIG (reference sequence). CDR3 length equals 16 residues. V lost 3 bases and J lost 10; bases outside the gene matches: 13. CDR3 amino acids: CAWRQRASGGAWEQFF. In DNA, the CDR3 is TGTGCCTGGAGGCAGCGGGCTAGCGGGGGGGCGTGGGAGCAGTTCTTC.

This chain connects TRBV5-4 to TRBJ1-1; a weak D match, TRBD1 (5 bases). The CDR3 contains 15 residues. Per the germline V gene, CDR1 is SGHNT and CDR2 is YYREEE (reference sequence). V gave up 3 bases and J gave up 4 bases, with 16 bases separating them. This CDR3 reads CASSSQGLGGTEAFF. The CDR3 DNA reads TGTGCCAGCAGCTCGCAGGGCCTCGGGGGCACTGAAGCTTTCTTT.

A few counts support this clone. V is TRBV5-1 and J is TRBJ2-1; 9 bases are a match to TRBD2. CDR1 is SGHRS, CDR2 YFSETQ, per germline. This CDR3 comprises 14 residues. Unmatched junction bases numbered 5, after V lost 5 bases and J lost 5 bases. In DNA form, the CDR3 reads TGCGCCAGCAGGGTAGCGGGGGCCAACAATGAGCAGTTCTTC. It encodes CASRVAGANNEQFF.

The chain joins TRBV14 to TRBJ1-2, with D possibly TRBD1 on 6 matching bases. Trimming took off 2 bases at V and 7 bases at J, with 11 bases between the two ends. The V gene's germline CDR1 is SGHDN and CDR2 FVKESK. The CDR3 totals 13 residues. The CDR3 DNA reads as TGTGCCAGCAGCCAAAGCAGGGGCGCTGGCTACACCTTC. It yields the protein CASSQSRGAGYTF. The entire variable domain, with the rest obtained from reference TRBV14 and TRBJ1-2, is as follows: EAGVTQFPSHSVIEKGQTVTLRCDPISGHDNLYWYRRVMGKEIKFLLHFVKESKQDESGMPNNRFLAERTGGTYSTLKVQPAELEDSGVYFCASSQSRGAGYTFGSGTRLTVV.

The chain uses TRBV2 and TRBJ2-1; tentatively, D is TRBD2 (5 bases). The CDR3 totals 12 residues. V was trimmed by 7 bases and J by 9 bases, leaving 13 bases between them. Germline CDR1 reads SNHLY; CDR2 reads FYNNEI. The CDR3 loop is CASTGIQGEQFF. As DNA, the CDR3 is TGTGCCAGCACGGGGATACAAGGTGAGCAGTTCTTC. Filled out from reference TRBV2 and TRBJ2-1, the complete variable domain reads EPEVTQTPSHQVTQMGQEVILRCVPISNHLYFYWYRQILGQKVEFLVSFYNNEISEKSEIFDDQFSVERPDGSNFTLKIRSTKLEDSAMYFCASTGIQGEQFFGPGTRLTVL.

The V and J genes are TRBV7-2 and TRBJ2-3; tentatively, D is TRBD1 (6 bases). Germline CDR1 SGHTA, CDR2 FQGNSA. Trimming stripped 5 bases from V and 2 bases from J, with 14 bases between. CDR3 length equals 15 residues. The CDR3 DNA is TGTGCCAGCAGCCCAACAGGGTACAACACAGATACGCAGTATTTT. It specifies CASSPTGYNTDTQYF. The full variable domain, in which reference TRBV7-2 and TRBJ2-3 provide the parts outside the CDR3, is GAGVSQSPSNKVTEKGKDVELRCDPISGHTALYWYRQSLGQGLEFLIYFQGNSAPDKSGLPSDRFSAERTGGSVSTLTIQRTQQEDSAVYLCASSPTGYNTDTQYFGPGTRLTVL.

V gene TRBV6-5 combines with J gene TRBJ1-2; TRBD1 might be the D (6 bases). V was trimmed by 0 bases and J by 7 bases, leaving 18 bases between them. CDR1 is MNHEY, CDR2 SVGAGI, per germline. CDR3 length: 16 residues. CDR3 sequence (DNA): TGTGCCAGCAGTTACTCGAGGACAGCGTCCGGAGGTGGCTACACCTTC. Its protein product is CASSYSRTASGGGYTF.

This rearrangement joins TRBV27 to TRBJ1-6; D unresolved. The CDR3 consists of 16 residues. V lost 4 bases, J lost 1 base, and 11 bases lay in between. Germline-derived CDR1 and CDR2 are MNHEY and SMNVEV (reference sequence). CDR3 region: CASSSGWRSYNSPLHF. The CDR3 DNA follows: TGTGCCAGCAGTTCCGGGTGGAGGTCCTATAATTCACCCCTCCACTTT.

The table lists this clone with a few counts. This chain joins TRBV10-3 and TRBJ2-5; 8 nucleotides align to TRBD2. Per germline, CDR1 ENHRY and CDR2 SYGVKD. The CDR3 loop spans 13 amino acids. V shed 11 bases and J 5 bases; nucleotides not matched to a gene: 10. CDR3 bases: TGTGCCGCCTCAGCGGGAGTAGGGGAGACCCAGTACTTC. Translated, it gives CAASAGVGETQYF.

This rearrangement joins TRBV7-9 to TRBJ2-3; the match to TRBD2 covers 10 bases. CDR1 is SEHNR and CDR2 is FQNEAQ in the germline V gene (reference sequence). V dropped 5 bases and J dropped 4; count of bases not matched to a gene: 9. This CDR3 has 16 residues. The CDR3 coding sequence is TGTGCCAGCAGCCGAATAGCGGGGGGCAGGTCAGATACGCAGTATTTT. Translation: CASSRIAGGRSDTQYF.

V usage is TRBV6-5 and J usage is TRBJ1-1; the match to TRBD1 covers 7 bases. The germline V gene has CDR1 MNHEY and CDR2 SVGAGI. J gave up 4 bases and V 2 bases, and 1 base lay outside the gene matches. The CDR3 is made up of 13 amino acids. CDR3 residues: CASSYQGGTEAFF. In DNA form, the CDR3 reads TGTGCCAGCAGTTACCAGGGGGGCACTGAAGCTTTCTTT.

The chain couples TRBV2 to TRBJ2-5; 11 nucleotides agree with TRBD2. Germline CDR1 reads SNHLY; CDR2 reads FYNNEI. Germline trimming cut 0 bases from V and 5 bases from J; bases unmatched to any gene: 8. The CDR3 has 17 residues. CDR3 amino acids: CASSEARVAGGRETQYF. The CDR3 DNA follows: TGTGCCAGCAGTGAAGCGCGGGTAGCGGGGGGGAGGGAGACCCAGTACTTC.

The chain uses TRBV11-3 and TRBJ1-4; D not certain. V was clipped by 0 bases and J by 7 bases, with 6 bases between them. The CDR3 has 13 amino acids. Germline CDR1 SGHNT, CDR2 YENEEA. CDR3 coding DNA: TGTGCCAGCAGCTTAGAAGTAGCTGAAAAACTGTTTTTT. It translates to CASSLEVAEKLFF.

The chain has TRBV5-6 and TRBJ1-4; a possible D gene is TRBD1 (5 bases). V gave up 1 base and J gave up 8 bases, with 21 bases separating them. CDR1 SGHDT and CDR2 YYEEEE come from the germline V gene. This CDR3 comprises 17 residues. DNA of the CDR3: TGTGCCAGCAGCTTGCTGGGGGGGGTTGCGGCATCAGAAAAACTGTTTTTT. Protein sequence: CASSLLGGVAASEKLFF.